The 27 T cell receptor beta chains below come from one sample, sequenced in a study of blood T cell repertoires in COVID-19. Sequenced by immunoSEQ multiplex PCR; TCRdb stores in-frame clones only, minus some. Of around 190,000 clones in the sample, approximately 85% were seen once. What was sequenced was PBMCs or T cells enriched from blood (not recorded which). These receptors originate from a man in his forties with acute COVID-19.

This chain connects TRBV6-5 to TRBJ2-7; 9 bases are a match to TRBD1. This CDR3 is built from 13 residues. Germline CDR1 is MNHEY and CDR2 is SVGAGI. Trimming removed 8 bases from V and 6 bases from J; junction bases left unmatched: 8. CDR3 coding DNA: TGTGCCAGCGGGGGACAGGGTTCTCGCGAGCAGTACTTC. This gives the protein CASGGQGSREQYF.

The chain links TRBV6-2 or TRBV6-3 to TRBJ2-1; TRBD2 matches 14 bases. The CDR3 has 15 amino acids. V shed 5 bases and J 9 bases; nucleotides not matched to a gene: 6. CDR1 and CDR2 (germline): MNHEY, SVGEGT. CDR3 sequence reads: CASSPGLAGVGEQFF. CDR3 nucleotide sequence: TGTGCCAGCAGTCCGGGACTAGCGGGAGTGGGTGAGCAGTTCTTC.

J is TRBJ2-1 and V is TRBV9, with TRBD2 matching over 9 bases. The CDR3 has 16 amino acids. Per germline, CDR1 SGDLS and CDR2 YYNGEE. Trimming took 4 bases from V and 5 from J; bases not matched to a gene: 10. CDR3 sequence reads: CASSPLAGVGNNEQFF. The CDR3 nucleotides read TGTGCCAGCAGCCCGTTAGCGGGAGTTGGAAACAATGAGCAGTTCTTC.

The J gene is TRBJ1-2, the V gene TRBV24-1; 8 bases fit TRBD1. Germline V gives CDR1 KGHDR, CDR2 SFDVKD. V shed 0 bases and J 3 bases; nucleotides not matched to a gene: 5. CDR3 length: 16 residues. The CDR3 reads CATSDLGQGAHYGYTF. The CDR3, as DNA: TGTGCCACCAGTGATTTGGGGCAGGGGGCGCACTATGGCTACACCTTC.

CDR3 DNA sequence: TGCGCCAGCAGCTTGATGCCGGGAGGTAAGGACACTGAAGCTTTCTTT. Residues: CASSLMPGGKDTEAFF. This chain connects TRBV5-1 to TRBJ1-1; D not certain. This CDR3 region has 16 residues. CDR1 is SGHRS, CDR2 YFSETQ, per germline. V gave up 1 base and J gave up 3 bases, with 16 bases separating them.

This sequence joins TRBV5-1 and TRBJ1-1, with D perhaps matching TRBD1 (5 bases). The germline V and J ends were trimmed by 0 bases and 8 bases, with 8 bases remaining between them. Per germline, CDR1 SGHRS and CDR2 YFSETQ. The CDR3 totals 12 residues. The CDR3 DNA follows: TGCGCCAGCAGCTTGGTGGGGGGAGAAGCTTTCTTT. Translating it yields CASSLVGGEAFF.

The chain employs TRBV4-3 and TRBJ1-6, with a tentative D call TRBD1 (5 bases). V gave up 3 bases and J gave up 0 bases, with 15 bases separating them. CDR1 and CDR2 (germline): LGHNA, YSLEER. The CDR3 sequence is 18 residues long. CDR3 in amino acids: CASSQDPNDSSYNSPLHF. The DNA for the CDR3 is TGCGCCAGCAGCCAGGATCCGAACGACAGCTCCTATAATTCACCCCTCCACTTT.

This chain links TRBV5-1 with TRBJ2-3; 8 bases map to TRBD2. J was trimmed by 0 bases and V by 6 bases; bases with no gene match: 21. The length of the CDR3 is 20 residues. Germline V gene sequence: CDR1 SGHRS, CDR2 YFSETQ. As DNA, the CDR3 is TGCGCCAGCAAGGGTTATTCGGGAGGGCCGTTACGTACTAGCACAGATACGCAGTATTTT. This translates into CASKGYSGGPLRTSTDTQYF.

The chain is built from TRBV5-1 and TRBJ2-1, with D perhaps TRBD1 (6 bases). Trimming shortened V by 1 base and J by 5 bases, and 16 bases separated the two germline ends. The CDR3 is 16 residues long. Germline V gene sequence: CDR1 SGHRS, CDR2 YFSETQ. The CDR3 nucleotides are TGCGCCAGCAGCTTGCTCGGGACACTCCGGGACAATGAGCAGTTCTTC. Translating gives CASSLLGTLRDNEQFF.

The V call is TRBV27, the J call TRBJ2-2, with TRBD1 identical over 7 bases. The CDR3 has 15 amino acids. V was pared by 2 bases and J by 4 bases, with 4 bases of the junction left unmatched. Germline V gene sequence: CDR1 MNHEY, CDR2 SMNVEV (reference sequence). The CDR3 here is CASSLGPGGTGELFF. CDR3 bases: TGTGCCAGCAGTTTAGGGCCAGGGGGCACCGGGGAGCTGTTTTTT.

The chain has TRBV28 and TRBJ2-3; 9 bases fit TRBD2. V dropped 5 bases and J dropped 2; count of bases not matched to a gene: 8. The germline CDR1 and CDR2 sequences are MDHEN and SYDVKM. This CDR3 is 16 amino acids long. In DNA, the CDR3 is TGTGCCAGCAGTGGCGTTATAGCGGGAGTCACAGATACGCAGTATTTT. The encoded protein is CASSGVIAGVTDTQYF.

The chain combines TRBV4-1 with TRBJ2-7; the match to TRBD1 covers 8 bases. Trimming cost V 3 bases and J 2 bases; bases outside gene matches: 3. CDR1 is MGHRA and CDR2 is YSYEKL in the germline V gene. CDR3 length: 14 residues. CDR3 protein: CASSHGQGTYEQYF. The CDR3 DNA reads as TGCGCCAGCAGCCACGGACAGGGCACCTACGAGCAGTACTTC.

This clone was seen more than once but under ten times. This chain uses TRBV11-2 with TRBJ1-5; D might be TRBD1 (5 bases). Germline V gene sequence: CDR1 SGHAT, CDR2 FQNNGV. Trimming shortened V by 0 bases and J by 9 bases, and 9 bases separated the two germline ends. The CDR3 extends over 13 amino acids. The CDR3 DNA is TGTGCCAGCAGCTTAGAAGGGGTGCGGCCCCAGCATTTT. This translates into CASSLEGVRPQHF.

The J gene is TRBJ2-1, the V gene TRBV14; possibly TRBD2 for D (6 bases). V lost 0 bases to trimming and J lost 8 bases, with 14 bases between them. This CDR3 has 15 residues. The germline gives CDR1 SGHDN, CDR2 FVKESK. CDR3 sequence: CASSQEIRGIDEQFF. CDR3 coding DNA: TGTGCCAGCAGCCAAGAGATACGGGGGATCGATGAGCAGTTCTTC.

Turning to this clone: Different DNA sequences within this sample yield the same CDR3. The rearrangement links TRBV18 to TRBJ2-7, with D perhaps TRBD2 (5 bases). The ends were cut back, 6 bases at V and 1 base at J, with 7 bases in the middle. This CDR3 has 12 amino acids. Germline CDR1 and CDR2: KGHSH and LQKENI. The CDR3 loop is CASSPGSYEQYF. For the CDR3, the DNA is TGTGCCAGCTCCCCGGGGTCCTACGAGCAGTACTTC.

The chain couples TRBV29-1 to TRBJ2-1; unclear D gene. This CDR3 has 13 amino acids. Trimming stripped 1 base from V and 5 bases from J, with 9 bases between. The germline CDR1 and CDR2 sequences are SQVTM and ANQGSEA. In DNA, the CDR3 is TGCAGCGTTGAAGGTGACTGGAACAATGAGCAGTTCTTC. Its translation is CSVEGDWNNEQFF.

The chain links TRBV4-3 to TRBJ2-1; D remains ambiguous. The CDR3 consists of 14 residues. Germline V lookup: CDR1 LGHNA, CDR2 YSLEER. The V end was cut by 4 bases, the J end by 6 bases, with 13 bases between. CDR3 amino acids: CASSLSLVGNEQFF. The DNA for the CDR3 is TGCGCCAGCAGCCTCTCTTTGGTCGGCAATGAGCAGTTCTTC.

This chain links TRBV6-5 with TRBJ2-7, with 11 bases fitting TRBD2. The CDR3 contains 15 residues. The junction had 8 bases not matched to a gene; V was cut back by 10 bases and J by 0 bases. The V gene's germline CDR1 is MNHEY and CDR2 SVGAGI. The chain's CDR3 is CATGTSGLSSYEQYF. In DNA, the CDR3 is TGTGCCACCGGGACTAGCGGTCTCTCCTCCTACGAGCAGTACTTC.

This chain links TRBV12-3 or TRBV12-4 with TRBJ2-5; D not resolved. CDR3 length equals 12 residues. The V gene lost 5 bases and the J gene lost 5 bases, with 9 bases spanning the gap. The DNA for the CDR3 is TGTGCCAGCAGTCCCACCCAGGAGACCCAGTACTTC. Its protein is CASSPTQETQYF.

The CDR3 loop is CASSLVPGESHEQYF. The CDR3 nucleotides are TGTGCCAGCAGCTTAGTTCCAGGGGAGAGCCACGAGCAGTACTTC. The chain links TRBV7-9 to TRBJ2-7, with D possibly matching TRBD1 (6 bases). V was cut by 1 base and J by 5 bases, with 15 bases left in between. Germline loops: CDR1 SEHNR, CDR2 FQNEAQ (reference sequence). The CDR3 is made up of 15 amino acids.

The V and J genes are TRBV5-4 and TRBJ1-4, with D hard to call. The germline gives CDR1 SGHNT, CDR2 YYREEE (reference sequence). The V end lost 1 base, the J end lost 7 bases, and 8 bases lay between the germline ends. This CDR3 is built from 13 residues. The CDR3 sequence is CASSLTTSEKLFF. The CDR3 region has the DNA TGTGCCAGCAGCTTGACAACGTCTGAAAAACTGTTTTTT.

A few counts support this clone. The V gene is TRBV6-5, the J gene TRBJ1-5; no reliable D call. Germline V CDR1 and CDR2: MNHEY, SVGAGI. This CDR3 contains 14 residues. The germline V and J ends were trimmed by 2 bases and 5 bases, with 10 bases remaining between them. DNA of the CDR3: TGTGCCAGCAGTTACATGACAAACGATCAGCCCCAGCATTTT. Translating gives CASSYMTNDQPQHF.

The chain has TRBV28 and TRBJ2-7; weak D call: TRBD2 (5 bases). The CDR3 sequence is 17 residues long. Germline CDR1 reads MDHEN; CDR2 reads SYDVKM. V dropped 6 bases and J dropped 0 bases, with 21 bases sitting between them. The CDR3 here is CASRHPSGSYFSYEQYF. The CDR3 nucleotides are TGTGCCAGCAGGCACCCAAGCGGTTCTTACTTCTCCTACGAGCAGTACTTC.

The chain recombines TRBV11-2 with TRBJ1-2; no definite D call. The CDR3 extends over 12 amino acids. Trimming left V 4 bases short and J 8 bases short, with 11 bases between. Germline assignment: CDR1 SGHAT and CDR2 FQNNGV. The CDR3 is CASSSPLGGYTF. For the CDR3, the DNA is TGTGCCAGCAGCTCCCCCCTAGGAGGCTACACCTTC.

The chain links TRBV9 to TRBJ2-3; possible D gene TRBD2, 6 bases. The CDR3 is made up of 17 amino acids. The V end was cut by 1 base, the J end by 2 bases, with 17 bases between. Germline V gene sequence: CDR1 SGDLS, CDR2 YYNGEE. The chain's CDR3 is CASSVRSGVSHTDTQYF. The DNA of the CDR3 is TGTGCCAGCAGCGTAAGGTCGGGGGTCTCACACACAGATACGCAGTATTTT.

The chain combines TRBV7-9 with TRBJ2-1; no clear D. The V gene lost 3 bases and the J gene lost 8 bases, with 8 bases spanning the gap. The CDR3 contains 12 residues. Germline CDR1 is SEHNR and CDR2 is FQNEAQ (reference sequence). The CDR3 coding sequence is TGTGCCAGCAGCTTTTCACGCGATGAGCAGTTCTTC. It yields the protein CASSFSRDEQFF.

The chain combines TRBV19 with TRBJ2-7, with 8 nucleotides matching TRBD1. V shed 5 bases and J 3 bases; nucleotides not matched to a gene: 9. CDR1 is LNHDA and CDR2 is SQIVND in the germline V gene (reference sequence). CDR3 length equals 15 residues. CDR3 DNA sequence: TGTGCCAGTAGTGTCCCCGGACAGGGACACTACGAGCAGTACTTC. Translating it yields CASSVPGQGHYEQYF. Using reference TRBV19 and TRBJ2-7 for the parts outside the CDR3, the full variable domain is DGGITQSPKYLFRKEGQNVTLSCEQNLNHDAMYWYRQDPGQGLRLIYYSQIVNDFQKGDIAEGYSVSREKKESFPLTVTSAQKNPTAFYLCASSVPGQGHYEQYFGPGTRLTVT.